The 14 T cell receptor beta chains below were found in one sample sequenced in a study of T cells in Graves' hyperthyroidism and ophthalmopathy. Amplification targeted TCR beta CDR3 regions from RNA transcripts. An initial round of RT-PCR targeting the TCR CDR3 relied on the HTBI primer set. MiXCR, run by TCRdb on the multiplex PCR reads, gives a single entry per CDR3 protein. Here the sample spans about 360,000 distinct CDR3 sequences, 13% being singletons. Sequencing input: blood. These receptors all stem from a man younger than 40 with Graves' hyperthyroidism that later progressed to Graves' ophthalmopathy.

This clonotype was seen a few times. The gene calls are TRBV5-1 and TRBJ2-2; 11 positions match TRBD1. The CDR3 runs to 15 residues. The trim removed 4 bases at V and 6 bases at J, leaving 5 bases unmatched. From germline, CDR1 is SGHRS and CDR2 YFSETQ. CDR3 sequence reads: CASSIGTGGSGELFF. The CDR3 nucleotides read TGCGCCAGCAGCATCGGGACAGGGGGGTCCGGGGAGCTGTTTTTT.

This clonotype was found many times. Written as DNA, the CDR3 is TGCGCCAGCAGCATGATGGGGAGTCCGAACACCGGGGAGCTGTTTTTT. This sequence encodes CASSMMGSPNTGELFF. The chain couples TRBV5-1 to TRBJ2-2; the D gene is possibly TRBD2 (5 bases). The CDR3 runs 16 residues. The germline V gene encodes CDR1 SGHRS and CDR2 YFSETQ. V was clipped by 4 bases and J by 0 bases, with 13 bases between them.

This clonotype has just a few counts. The chain couples TRBV4-1 to TRBJ1-2; D is unclear. V was pared by 1 base and J by 8 bases, with 8 bases between. This CDR3 region has 12 residues. The germline V gene has CDR1 MGHRA and CDR2 YSYEKL. The CDR3 sequence is CASSQVSQGYTF. Here the CDR3 DNA reads TGCGCCAGCAGCCAAGTTTCACAGGGCTACACCTTC.

The chain recombines TRBV5-1 with TRBJ2-1; 7 bases line up with TRBD2. This CDR3 contains 15 residues. The ends lost 5 bases at V and 6 bases at J; junction bases unmatched: 11. Germline V CDR1 and CDR2: SGHRS, YFSETQ. This CDR3 reads CASRDGSGFFNEQFF. CDR3 in DNA: TGCGCCAGCAGGGACGGTAGCGGGTTCTTCAATGAGCAGTTCTTC.

This sequence joins TRBV5-4 and TRBJ1-5, with TRBD1 matching 7 bases. The CDR3 is made up of 18 amino acids. After removal of 4 bases from V and 1 base from J, the junction contained 14 bases not matched to a gene. CDR1 is SGHNT and CDR2 is YYREEE in the germline V gene (reference sequence). The chain's CDR3 is CASSPTNRGVRSNQPQHF. CDR3 nucleotide sequence: TGTGCCAGCAGCCCAACGAACAGGGGAGTAAGGAGCAATCAGCCCCAGCATTTT.

The CDR3, as DNA: TGTGCCAGGGACTCCGGACTAGCGAAGGGCGAGCAGTACTTC. This codes for CARDSGLAKGEQYF. This chain uses TRBV3-1 with TRBJ2-7; 9 nucleotides agree with TRBD2. The trim removed 9 bases at V and 6 bases at J, leaving 12 bases unmatched. The CDR3 totals 14 residues. Looked up from germline, CDR1 is LGHDT and CDR2 is YNNKEL (reference sequence).

The rearrangement uses TRBV19 and TRBJ2-2; D perhaps matches TRBD2 (5 bases). The CDR3 is made up of 14 amino acids. Germline values: CDR1 LNHDA, CDR2 SQIVND (reference sequence). The V and J ends lost 5 bases and 6 bases respectively, with 13 bases between them. The chain's CDR3 is CASSRSSTPGELFF. DNA for the CDR3: TGTGCCAGTAGTCGGTCTAGCACCCCCGGGGAGCTGTTTTTT.

The sample holds a few counts of this clonotype. The chain couples TRBV6-6 to TRBJ1-2; the match to TRBD1 covers 9 bases. The trim removed 0 bases at V and 7 bases at J, leaving 6 bases unmatched. This CDR3 is built from 15 residues. Germline lookup yields CDR1 MNHNY and CDR2 SVGAGI (reference sequence). CDR3 DNA sequence: TGTGCCAGCAGTTACTCGGGACAGGGTAGGGGTGGCTACACCTTC. Its translation: CASSYSGQGRGGYTF.

Comment on this clonotype: A much larger clone differs from this one at a single base, so this may be a read error. The rearrangement links TRBV28 to TRBJ1-2, with D unclear. V lost 7 bases and J lost 8, with 17 bases in between. CDR3 length: 13 residues. CDR1 is MDHEN, CDR2 SYDVKM, per germline. The CDR3 protein is CASTSANRWGYTF. CDR3 sequence (DNA): TGTGCCAGCACGTCGGCCAACCGCTGGGGCTACACCTTC.

This clonotype showed up just a few times. The chain uses TRBV9 and TRBJ2-6, with D uncertain. V lost 0 bases, J lost 1 base, and 2 bases lay in between. Germline V gene data show CDR1 as SGDLS and CDR2 as YYNGEE. The CDR3 has 14 residues. As DNA, the CDR3 is TGTGCCAGCAGCGTAGGGTCTGGGGCCAACGTCCTGACTTTC. Its protein product is CASSVGSGANVLTF.

The V call is TRBV6-1, the J call TRBJ1-6; 10 positions agree with TRBD1. Per the germline V gene, CDR1 is MNHNS and CDR2 is SASEGT. V dropped 4 bases and J dropped 6; count of bases not matched to a gene: 9. There are 17 residues in the CDR3. The CDR3 protein is CASSALTGGFINSPLHF. CDR3 bases: TGTGCCAGCAGTGCCCTGACAGGGGGCTTTATTAATTCACCCCTCCACTTT.

This clonotype was observed a few times. The J gene is TRBJ1-3, the V gene TRBV6-1; 9 bases match TRBD1. Germline V gene lookup returns CDR1 MNHNS and CDR2 SASEGT. The CDR3 has 17 residues. The V segment lost 6 bases and the J segment 4 bases; nucleotides outside the gene matches: 13. CDR3 in DNA: TGTGCCAGCAGCCACCGAGGGACAGGGTCTAGGGGAAACACCATATATTTT. Translated, it gives CASSHRGTGSRGNTIYF.

Notes on this clonotype: With a much larger clone just one base away, this may be a read error. The CDR3 nucleotides read TGCAGTGCTGCTTTCAGGGGGCGCAGGGAGCCCCAGCATTTT. Amino acid sequence: CSAAFRGRREPQHF. The chain couples TRBV20-1 to TRBJ1-5; 8 nucleotides agree with TRBD1. Per the germline V gene, CDR1 is DFQATT and CDR2 is SNEGSKA (reference sequence). The CDR3 length is 14 residues. The V segment lost 5 bases and the J segment 8 bases; nucleotides outside the gene matches: 11.

The table lists this clonotype with many counts. This sequence joins TRBV12-3 or TRBV12-4 and TRBJ1-4; 8 bases agree with TRBD1. The CDR3 has 15 residues. V shed 2 bases and J 8 bases; nucleotides not matched to a gene: 7. CDR3 nucleotides: TGTGCCAGCAGTTTATATGGGGCAGGGGGCGAAAAACTGTTTTTT. The encoded protein is CASSLYGAGGEKLFF.